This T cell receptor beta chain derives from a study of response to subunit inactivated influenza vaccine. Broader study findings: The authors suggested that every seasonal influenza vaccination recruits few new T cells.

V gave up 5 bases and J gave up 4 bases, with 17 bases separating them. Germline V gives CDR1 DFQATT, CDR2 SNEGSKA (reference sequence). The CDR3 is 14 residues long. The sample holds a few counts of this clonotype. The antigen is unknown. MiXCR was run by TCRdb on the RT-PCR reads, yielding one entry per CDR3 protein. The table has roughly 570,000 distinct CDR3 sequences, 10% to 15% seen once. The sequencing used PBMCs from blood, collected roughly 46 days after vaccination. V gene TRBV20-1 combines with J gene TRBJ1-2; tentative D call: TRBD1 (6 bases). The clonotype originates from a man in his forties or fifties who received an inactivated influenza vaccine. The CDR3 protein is CSAHPGTRVYGYTF. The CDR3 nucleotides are TGCAGTGCTCATCCAGGGACACGAGTCTATGGCTACACCTTC.